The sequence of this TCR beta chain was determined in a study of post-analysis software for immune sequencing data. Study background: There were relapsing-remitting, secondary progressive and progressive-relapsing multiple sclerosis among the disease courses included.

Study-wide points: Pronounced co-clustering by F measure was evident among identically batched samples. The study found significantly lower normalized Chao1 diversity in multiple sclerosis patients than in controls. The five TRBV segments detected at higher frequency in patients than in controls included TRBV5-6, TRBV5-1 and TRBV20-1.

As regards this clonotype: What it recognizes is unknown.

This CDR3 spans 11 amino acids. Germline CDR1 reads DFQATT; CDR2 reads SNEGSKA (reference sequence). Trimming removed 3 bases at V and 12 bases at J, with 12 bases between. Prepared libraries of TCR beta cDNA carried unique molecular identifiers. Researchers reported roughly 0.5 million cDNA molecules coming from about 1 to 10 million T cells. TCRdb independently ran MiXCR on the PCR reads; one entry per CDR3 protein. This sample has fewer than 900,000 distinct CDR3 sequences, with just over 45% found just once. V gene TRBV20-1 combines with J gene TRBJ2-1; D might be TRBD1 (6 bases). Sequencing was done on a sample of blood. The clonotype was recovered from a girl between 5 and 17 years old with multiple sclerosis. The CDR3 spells CSARATGMQFF. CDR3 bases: TGCAGTGCTAGGGCTACAGGGATGCAGTTCTTC.